This T cell receptor beta chain was retrieved from a study of OX40 agonist ivuxolimab in advanced cancers. For the study at large: Males comprised 70% to 90% of the group, whose mean age was approximately 60 years (range roughly 23 to 90). Partial responses occurred in Three dose-escalation patients, one with hepatocellular carcinoma and two with cutaneous melanoma.

Study-wide results and limits: CD4+ and CD8+ T cells in blood underwent clonal expansion by week 6 at 0.1 to 3.0 mg/kg. Undetermined was the antigen specificity of the expanded peripheral T cells.

The ends were cut back, 4 bases at V and 1 base at J, with 7 bases in the middle. CDR3 size: 13 residues. Germline CDR1 is SEHNR and CDR2 is FQNEAQ (reference sequence). Measured with immunoSEQ multiplex PCR; TCRdb has only the in-frame clones, and not every one. The table shows tens of thousands of clones, with around 90% occurring only once. This clone has only one observation. Its target is unknown. The receptor comes from an adult with an advanced solid tumor such as melanoma, head and neck, liver or kidney cancer. The chain has TRBV7-9 and TRBJ1-1; TRBD1 is a possible D gene (5 bases). Sequencing used CD4+ or CD8+ T cells sorted from blood, obtained in a trial of the OX40 agonist ivuxolimab. CDR3 DNA: TGTGCCAGCAGCTCACAGGAGAACACTGAAGCTTTCTTT. Translated, it gives CASSSQENTEAFF. Drawing the rest from reference TRBV7-9 and TRBJ1-1, the complete variable domain is DTGVSQNPRHKITKRGQNVTFRCDPISEHNRLYWYRQTLGQGPEFLTYFQNEAQLEKSRLLSDRFSAERPKGSFSTLEIQRTEQGDSAMYLCASSSQENTEAFFGQGTRLTVV.